This entry concerns a single TCR beta chain. The antigen is not known. These data belong to a study of OX40 agonist ivuxolimab in advanced cancers. Study context: Of the patients, three showed partial responses, one with hepatocellular carcinoma and two with cutaneous melanoma.

Whole-study findings and limits: Also showing low normalized T-cell clonal expansion were some of the nonresponders.

The CDR3 is 19 amino acids. V was pared by 0 bases and J by 3 bases, with 16 bases of the junction left unmatched. Germline assignment: CDR1 LGHNA and CDR2 YSLEER. Only in-frame clones appear in the TCRdb table, and some are missing; sequencing was by immunoSEQ multiplex PCR. Seen here are approximately 61,000 clones, approximately 80% observed once, and the top ten hold around 1.9%. The sequence derives from an adult with an advanced solid tumor such as melanoma, head and neck, liver or kidney cancer. This specimen was CD4+ or CD8+ T cells sorted from blood, taken in a trial of the OX40 agonist ivuxolimab. The chain couples TRBV4-3 to TRBJ1-1; 7 positions agree with TRBD1. The DNA for the CDR3 is TGCGCCAGCAGCCAAGATCCCACACGGACAGGAATTGAGGACACTGAAGCTTTCTTT. Its protein product is CASSQDPTRTGIEDTEAFF.